This T cell receptor (beta chain) is drawn from a study of T-cell memory formation after mild COVID-19. Background on the study: Across donors, TCR clusters were largely donor specific.

This clonotype has at least ten counts. Its cognate antigen is unknown. CDR1 SGHRS and CDR2 YFSETQ come from the germline V gene. This CDR3 is built from 17 residues. Losses at the gene ends were 0 bases for V and 3 bases for J; bases not matched to a gene: 4. A 5'RACE reaction primed in the constant segment made cDNA libraries of TCR alpha and TCR beta, and these carried sample barcodes and UMIs. MiXCR was run by TCRdb on the 5' RACE reads, yielding one entry per CDR3 protein. This repertoire shows 380,000 or so distinct CDR3 sequences, 12% to 15% found once; its top ten account for about a fifth. Study conclusions and caveats: Pre-infection memory carried some responding clones, suggesting that cross-reactive memory joined. Whereas later expanders leaned CD4+, clones contracting day 15 to 85 showed a balanced CD4/CD8 makeup.

The chain carries TRBV5-1 and TRBJ2-3; 13 bases map to TRBD2. Sequencing was carried out using PBMCs or a T cell subset sorted from them (not recorded which). This receptor was taken from a man aged 18 to 30 who had mild COVID-19 (a few samples of this study predate the infection). Cell type and time point are not known. The CDR3 DNA follows: TGCGCCAGCAGCTTGGAAACTAGCGGGGGGGCAACAGATACGCAGTATTTT. Residues: CASSLETSGGATDTQYF.